This T cell receptor (beta chain) was identified during a study of blood T cell repertoires in COVID-19. Using immunoSEQ multiplex PCR, the repertoire was profiled, and TCRdb retains in-frame clones only, with some absent. The data hold roughly 140,000 clones, with under 90% observed a single time. The clonotype originates from a man between 65 and 85 years old who had recovered from COVID-19. Sequenced material: peripheral blood.

The chain's CDR3 is CASSQGGTSGLKTQYF. CDR3 in DNA: TGTGCCAGCAGCCAAGGGGGGACTAGCGGCTTGAAGACCCAGTACTTC. The chain recombines TRBV3-1 (or the pseudogene TRBV3-2) with TRBJ2-5, with 11 bases lining up with TRBD2. Germline V gene lookup returns CDR1 LGHDT and CDR2 YNNKEL (reference sequence). The CDR3 has 16 amino acids. The V gene end was trimmed by 1 base and the J gene end by 6 bases; junction bases not matched to a gene: 7.